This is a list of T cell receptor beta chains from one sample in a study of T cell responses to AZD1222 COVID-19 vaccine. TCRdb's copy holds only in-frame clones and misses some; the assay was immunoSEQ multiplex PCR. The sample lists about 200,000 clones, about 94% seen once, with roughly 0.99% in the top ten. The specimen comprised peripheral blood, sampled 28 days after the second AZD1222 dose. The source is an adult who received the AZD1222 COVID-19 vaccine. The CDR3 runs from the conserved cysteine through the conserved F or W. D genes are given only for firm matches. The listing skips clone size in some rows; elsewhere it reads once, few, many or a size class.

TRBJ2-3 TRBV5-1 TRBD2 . CASSRGLAGTRVTDTQYF TGCGCCAGCAGCCGGGGACTAGCGGGTACCCGAGTCACAGATACGCAGTATTTT
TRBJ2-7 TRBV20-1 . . CSASPRYEQYF TGCAGTGCTAGCCCCCGTTACGAGCAGTACTTC
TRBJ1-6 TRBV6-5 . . CASKGPLEDSPLHF TGTGCCAGCAAGGGCCCACTGGAGGATTCACCCCTCCACTTT
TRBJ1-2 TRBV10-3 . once CAISESRRYTF TGTGCCATCAGTGAGTCGAGGCGCTACACCTTC
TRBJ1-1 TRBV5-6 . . CASTHGSTEAFF TGTGCCAGCACCCACGGCTCAACTGAAGCTTTCTTT
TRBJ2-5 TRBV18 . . CASSQGQSQETQYF TGTGCCAGCTCACAAGGACAGTCCCAAGAGACCCAGTACTTC
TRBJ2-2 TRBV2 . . CASTPDETGNTGELFF TGTGCCAGCACCCCTGACGAGACGGGAAACACCGGGGAGCTGTTTTTT
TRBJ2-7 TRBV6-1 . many CASSEGQATAYEQYF TGTGCCAGCAGTGAAGGACAGGCGACGGCCTACGAGCAGTACTTC
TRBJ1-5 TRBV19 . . CASREEGPGNQPQHF TGTGCCAGCAGGGAGGAGGGTCCGGGCAATCAGCCCCAGCATTTT
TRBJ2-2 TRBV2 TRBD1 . CASSFRDRGTGELFF TGTGCCAGCAGTTTCCGGGACAGGGGAACCGGGGAGCTGTTTTTT
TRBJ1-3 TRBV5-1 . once CASSLVVMGTGNTIYF TGCGCCAGCAGCTTGGTTGTAATGGGGACTGGAAACACCATATATTTT
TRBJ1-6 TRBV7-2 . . CASSPINSPLHF TGTGCCAGCAGCCCGATTAATTCACCCCTCCACTTT
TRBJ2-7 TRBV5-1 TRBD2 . CASTTTGLAGASYEQYF TGCGCCAGCACCACCACGGGACTAGCGGGGGCCTCGTACGAGCAGTACTTC
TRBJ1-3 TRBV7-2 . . CASSFLGNTIYF TGTGCCAGCAGCTTTCTTGGAAACACCATATATTTT
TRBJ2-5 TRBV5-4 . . CASSLVRSGAGETQYF TGTGCCAGCAGCTTGGTGAGGTCAGGGGCCGGGGAGACCCAGTACTTC
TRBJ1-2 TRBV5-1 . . CASSPRGRAGDGYTF TGCGCCAGCAGCCCGAGGGGCAGGGCTGGAGATGGCTACACCTTC
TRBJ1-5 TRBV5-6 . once CASSEGHGQPQHF TGTGCCAGCAGCGAAGGGCACGGTCAGCCCCAGCATTTT
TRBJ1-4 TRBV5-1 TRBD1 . CASSLSGTGGEKLFF TGCGCCAGCAGCTTGAGCGGGACAGGGGGTGAAAAACTGTTTTTT
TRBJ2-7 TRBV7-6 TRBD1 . CASSLVFGGPGGLPYEQYF TGTGCCAGCAGCTTAGTATTCGGTGGGCCAGGGGGTCTACCTTACGAGCAGTACTTC
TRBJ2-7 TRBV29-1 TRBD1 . CSVEGRQGAMDEQYF TGCAGCGTTGAGGGTAGACAGGGGGCAATGGACGAGCAGTACTTC
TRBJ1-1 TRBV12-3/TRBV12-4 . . CASRDVRTEAFF TGTGCCAGCAGGGACGTCCGGACTGAAGCTTTCTTT
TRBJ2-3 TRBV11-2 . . CASSLRPGETDTQYF TGTGCCAGCAGCTTAAGGCCAGGGGAGACAGATACGCAGTATTTT
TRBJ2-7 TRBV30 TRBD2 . CAWSRLAGAGNEQYF TGTGCCTGGAGTAGACTAGCGGGTGCTGGGAACGAGCAGTACTTC
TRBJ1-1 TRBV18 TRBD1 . CASSPGTDTEAFF TGTGCCAGCTCACCCGGGACAGACACTGAAGCTTTCTTT